This T cell receptor beta chain was profiled in a study of cytomegalovirus exposure and HLA in healthy donors. A multiplex PCR was run with 60 Vbeta primers and 13 Jbeta primers. The protocol was immunoSEQ multiplex PCR, while the TCRdb copy is restricted to in-frame clones and leaves out a portion. The sample records about 160,000 clones, approximately 85% being singletons. Trimming removed 2 bases from V and 0 bases from J, with 9 bases in between. Germline V gives CDR1 SGHDT, CDR2 YYEEEE. This CDR3 contains 15 residues. The study's findings and limits: Among TCR beta chains, those listed as cytomegalovirus-associated numbered roughly 150. Some segments of the V type, notably TRBV6-2 and TRBV6-3, were excluded as indistinguishable. There was a cluster of highly shared sequence variants that was likely a sequencing artifact.

This clone has more than one count but fewer than ten. Its antigen is not identified. The sample comprised PBMCs. This TCR was sampled from a girl aged 2-15 years in good health and CMV-seropositive. The chain couples TRBV5-6 to TRBJ1-5; D ambiguous. DNA for the CDR3: TGTGCCAGCAGCTTCCGATCACATAGCAATCAGCCCCAGCATTTT. It specifies CASSFRSHSNQPQHF.